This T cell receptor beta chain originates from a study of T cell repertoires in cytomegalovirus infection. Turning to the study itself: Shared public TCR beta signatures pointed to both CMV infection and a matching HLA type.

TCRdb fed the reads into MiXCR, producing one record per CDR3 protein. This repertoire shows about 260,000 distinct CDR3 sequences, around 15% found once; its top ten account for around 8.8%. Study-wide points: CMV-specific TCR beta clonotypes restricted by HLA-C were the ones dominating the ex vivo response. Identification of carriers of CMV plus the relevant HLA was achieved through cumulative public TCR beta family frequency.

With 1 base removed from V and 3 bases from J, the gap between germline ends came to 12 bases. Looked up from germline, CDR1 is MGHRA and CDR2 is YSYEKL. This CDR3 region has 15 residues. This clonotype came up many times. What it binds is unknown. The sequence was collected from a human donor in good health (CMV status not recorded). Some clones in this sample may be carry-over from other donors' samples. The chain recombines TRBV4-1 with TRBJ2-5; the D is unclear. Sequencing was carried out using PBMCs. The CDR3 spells CASSQVQIGEETQYF. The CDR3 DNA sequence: TGCGCCAGCAGCCAAGTACAGATAGGCGAAGAGACCCAGTACTTC.